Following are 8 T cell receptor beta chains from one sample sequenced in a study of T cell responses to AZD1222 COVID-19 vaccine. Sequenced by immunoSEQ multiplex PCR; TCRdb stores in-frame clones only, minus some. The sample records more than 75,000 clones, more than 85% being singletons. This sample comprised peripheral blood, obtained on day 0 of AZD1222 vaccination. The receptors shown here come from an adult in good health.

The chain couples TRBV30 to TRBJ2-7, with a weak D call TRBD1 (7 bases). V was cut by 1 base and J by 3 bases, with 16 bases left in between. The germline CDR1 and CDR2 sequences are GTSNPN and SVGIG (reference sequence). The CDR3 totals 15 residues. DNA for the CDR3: TGTGCCTGGAGTGGCGGGGACAGAAACCGCTACGAGCAGTACTTC. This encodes CAWSGGDRNRYEQYF. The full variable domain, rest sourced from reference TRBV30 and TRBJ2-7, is SQTIHQWPATLVQPVGSPLSLECTVEGTSNPNLYWYRQAAGRGLQLLFYSVGIGQISSEVPQNLSASRPQDRQFILSSKKLLLSDSGFYLCAWSGGDRNRYEQYFGPGTRLTVT.

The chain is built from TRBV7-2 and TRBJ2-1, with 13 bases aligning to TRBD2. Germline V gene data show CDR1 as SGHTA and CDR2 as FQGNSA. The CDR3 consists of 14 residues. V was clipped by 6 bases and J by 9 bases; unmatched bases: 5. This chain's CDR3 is CASSLGLAGVEQFF. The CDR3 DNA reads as TGTGCCAGCAGTCTTGGACTAGCGGGAGTTGAGCAGTTCTTC. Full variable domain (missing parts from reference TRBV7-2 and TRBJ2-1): GAGVSQSPSNKVTEKGKDVELRCDPISGHTALYWYRQSLGQGLEFLIYFQGNSAPDKSGLPSDRFSAERTGGSVSTLTIQRTQQEDSAVYLCASSLGLAGVEQFFGPGTRLTVL.

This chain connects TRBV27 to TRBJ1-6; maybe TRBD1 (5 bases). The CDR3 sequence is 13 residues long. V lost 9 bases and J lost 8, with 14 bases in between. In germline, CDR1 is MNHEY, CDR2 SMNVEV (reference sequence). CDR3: CASNKRGDSPLHF. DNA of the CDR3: TGTGCCAGTAACAAAAGAGGGGATTCACCCCTCCACTTT.

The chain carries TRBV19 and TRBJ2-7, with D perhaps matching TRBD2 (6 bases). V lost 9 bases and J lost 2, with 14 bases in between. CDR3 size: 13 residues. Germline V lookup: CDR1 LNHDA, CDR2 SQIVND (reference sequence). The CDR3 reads CASGLSPTYEQYF. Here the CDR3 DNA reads TGTGCCAGCGGACTATCGCCTACCTACGAGCAGTACTTC.

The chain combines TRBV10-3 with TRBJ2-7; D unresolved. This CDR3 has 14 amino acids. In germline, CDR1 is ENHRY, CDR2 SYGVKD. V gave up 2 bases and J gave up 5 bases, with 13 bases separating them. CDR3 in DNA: TGTGCCATCAGTGAGGTGGCGCTATCCGACGAGCAGTACTTC. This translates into CAISEVALSDEQYF.

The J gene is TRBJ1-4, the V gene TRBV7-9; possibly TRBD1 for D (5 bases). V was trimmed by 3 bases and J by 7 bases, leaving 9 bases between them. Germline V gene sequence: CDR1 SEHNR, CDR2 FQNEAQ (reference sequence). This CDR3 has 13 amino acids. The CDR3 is CASSLGETEKLFF. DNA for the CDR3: TGTGCCAGCAGCTTGGGGGAGACTGAAAAACTGTTTTTT.

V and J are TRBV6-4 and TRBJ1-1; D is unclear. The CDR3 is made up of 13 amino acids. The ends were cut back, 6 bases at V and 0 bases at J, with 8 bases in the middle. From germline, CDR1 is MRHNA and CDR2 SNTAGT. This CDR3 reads CASSRTLNTEAFF. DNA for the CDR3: TGTGCCAGCAGCCGGACTTTGAACACTGAAGCTTTCTTT.

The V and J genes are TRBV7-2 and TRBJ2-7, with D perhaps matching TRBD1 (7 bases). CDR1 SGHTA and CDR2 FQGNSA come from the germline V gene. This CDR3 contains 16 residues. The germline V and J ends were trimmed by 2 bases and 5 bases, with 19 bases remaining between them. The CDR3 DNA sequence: TGTGCCAGCAGCTTAATCCCCCGAGGGGGCGGGAACGAGCAGTACTTC. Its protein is CASSLIPRGGGNEQYF. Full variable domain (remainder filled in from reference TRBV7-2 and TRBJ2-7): GAGVSQSPSNKVTEKGKDVELRCDPISGHTALYWYRQSLGQGLEFLIYFQGNSAPDKSGLPSDRFSAERTGGSVSTLTIQRTQQEDSAVYLCASSLIPRGGGNEQYFGPGTRLTVT.